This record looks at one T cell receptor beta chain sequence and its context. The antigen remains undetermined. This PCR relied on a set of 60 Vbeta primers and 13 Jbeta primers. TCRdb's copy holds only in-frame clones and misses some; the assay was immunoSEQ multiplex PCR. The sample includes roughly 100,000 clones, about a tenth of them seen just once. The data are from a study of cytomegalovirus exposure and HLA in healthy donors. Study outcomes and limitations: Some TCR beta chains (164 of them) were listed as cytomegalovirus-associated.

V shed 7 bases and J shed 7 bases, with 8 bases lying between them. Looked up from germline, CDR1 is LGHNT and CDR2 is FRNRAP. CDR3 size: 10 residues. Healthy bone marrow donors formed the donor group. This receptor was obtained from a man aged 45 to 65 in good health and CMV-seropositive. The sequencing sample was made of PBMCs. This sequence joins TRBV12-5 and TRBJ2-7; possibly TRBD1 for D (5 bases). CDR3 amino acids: CASAQGEQYF. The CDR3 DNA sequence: TGTGCTAGTGCTCAGGGAGAGCAGTACTTC.